The T cell receptor (beta chain) described here comes from a study of beta chain features in type 1 diabetes. Trimming shortened V by 3 bases and J by 4 bases, and 13 bases separated the two germline ends. CDR1 and CDR2 from the germline V gene are WSHSY and SAAADI. The CDR3 runs to 14 residues. Isolated RNA was reverse transcribed in full, so expressed TCRB transcripts were sequenced. Sequenced by immunoSEQ multiplex PCR; TCRdb stores in-frame clones only, minus some. The sample holds 350,000 to 400,000 clones, approximately 16% seen once. Each of the CD4+ naive, central memory, regulatory and stem cell-like memory populations was sorted via CD45RO/CCR7/CD25/CD127/CD95/CD27. Study conclusions and caveats: There was a moderate but significant shortening of TCRB CDR3s in all four CD4+ subsets of Type 1 diabetes patients. Patients with type 1 diabetes showed fewer VDJ junction insertions and more deletions.

This clone was seen more than once but under ten times. Its antigen is undetermined. This clonotype was sampled from a woman under 30 in good health. Source material: naive CD4+ T cells from blood. The rearrangement joins TRBV10-2 to TRBJ2-7; tentative D call: TRBD1 (5 bases). The CDR3 bases are TGCGCCAGCAGTGAAGGGGCCAGCCTTTACGAGCAGTACTTC. Residues: CASSEGASLYEQYF.